This T cell receptor (beta chain) derives from a study of shared clonotypes between healthy human individuals. Study at large: CD8 memory received one plate per donor, CD8 naive two, CD4 memory three and CD4 naive three.

This table comes from immunoSEQ multiplex PCR, and its TCRdb copy is limited to in-frame clones, with some not included. The table lists approximately 700,000 clones, 73% of them singletons. The germline V gene has CDR1 SGHVS and CDR2 FNYEAQ. This CDR3 spans 16 amino acids. Between the trimmed V and J ends, which lost 1 base and 0 bases, there was a span of 10 bases. Study-level results: Despite large depth, sorted-subset datasets appeared incompletely sequenced.

On this clone itself: As yet, its antigen is unknown.

This chain joins TRBV7-6 and TRBJ2-1; perhaps TRBD2 as D (6 bases). This receptor was identified in a woman aged 25 to 39 in good health. What was sequenced was memory CD4+ T cells sorted from blood. Specified subset: CD45RA-negative fraction. The CDR3 sequence is CASSLVGSGSYNEQFF. The CDR3 nucleotides are TGTGCCAGCAGCTTAGTCGGTAGCGGCTCCTACAATGAGCAGTTCTTC.